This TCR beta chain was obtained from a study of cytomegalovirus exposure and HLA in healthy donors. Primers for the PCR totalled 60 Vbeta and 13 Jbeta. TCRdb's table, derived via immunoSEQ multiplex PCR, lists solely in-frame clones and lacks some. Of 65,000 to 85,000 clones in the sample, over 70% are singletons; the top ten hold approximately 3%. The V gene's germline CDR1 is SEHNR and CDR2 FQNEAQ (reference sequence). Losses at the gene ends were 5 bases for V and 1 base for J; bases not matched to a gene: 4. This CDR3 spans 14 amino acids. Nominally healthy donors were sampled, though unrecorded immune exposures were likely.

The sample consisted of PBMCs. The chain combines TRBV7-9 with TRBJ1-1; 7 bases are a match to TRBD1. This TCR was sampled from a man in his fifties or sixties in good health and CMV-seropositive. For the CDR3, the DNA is TGTGCCAGCAGCCCCGGGACAGCGAACACTGAAGCTTTCTTT. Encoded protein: CASSPGTANTEAFF.